The 32 T cell receptor beta chains in this list originate from one sample, sequenced in a study of T cells in Graves' hyperthyroidism and ophthalmopathy. Amplification yielded TCR beta CDR3 regions, with RNA transcripts as the source. With the HTBI primer set, the TCR CDR3 went through a first round of RT-PCR. One entry per CDR3 protein, called by TCRdb with MiXCR from the multiplex PCR reads. The sample yields roughly 740,000 distinct CDR3 sequences, 16% seen once. Sequenced input: blood. These receptors came from a man younger than 35 with Graves' hyperthyroidism.

In this sample, this clonotype turned up many times. The chain has TRBV20-1 and TRBJ2-7, with TRBD1 identical over 7 bases. Germline values: CDR1 DFQATT, CDR2 SNEGSKA (reference sequence). V was pared by 3 bases and J by 0 bases, with 5 bases of the junction left unmatched. This CDR3 is 14 amino acids long. CDR3 protein: CSARPTGISYEQYF. DNA of the CDR3: TGCAGTGCTAGGCCGACAGGGATCTCCTACGAGCAGTACTTC.

This clonotype was observed at least ten times. The rearrangement joins TRBV5-1 to TRBJ2-3; TRBD1 might be the D (5 bases). Trimming pared 2 bases from V and 3 bases from J, leaving 7 bases between. CDR1 and CDR2 from the germline V gene are SGHRS and YFSETQ. The CDR3 loop spans 13 amino acids. CDR3 loop: CASSFRQTDTQYF. The CDR3 DNA reads as TGCGCCAGCAGCTTCCGACAGACAGATACGCAGTATTTT.

This clonotype was observed many times. V usage is TRBV7-9 and J usage is TRBJ2-1; TRBD2 matches at 7 bases. The germline CDR1 and CDR2 sequences are SEHNR and FQNEAQ (reference sequence). The CDR3 is 14 amino acids. V was pared by 5 bases and J by 6 bases, with 7 bases of the junction left unmatched. In DNA, the CDR3 is TGTGCCAGCAGCACAGGACTAGAAGTCAATGAGCAGTTCTTC. Its translation: CASSTGLEVNEQFF.

V gene TRBV19 combines with J gene TRBJ2-3; TRBD1 might be the D (6 bases). Germline V gene data show CDR1 as LNHDA and CDR2 as SQIVND (reference sequence). CDR3 size: 17 residues. Trimming took 5 bases from V and 7 from J, leaving 25 bases between them. In DNA, the CDR3 is TGTGCCAGTAGTTTGCGTCCCGGGACATATGCACAACATACGCAGTATTTT. Protein: CASSLRPGTYAQHTQYF. The full variable domain, completed using reference TRBV19 and TRBJ2-3, is DGGITQSPKYLFRKEGQNVTLSCEQNLNHDAMYWYRQDPGQGLRLIYYSQIVNDFQKGDIAEGYSVSREKKESFPLTVTSAQKNPTAFYLCASSLRPGTYAQHTQYFGPGTRLTVL.

The chain combines TRBV4-2 with TRBJ2-1, with D perhaps TRBD2 (7 bases). Germline-derived CDR1 and CDR2 are LGHNA and YNFKEQ. Trimming took off 2 bases at V and 2 bases at J, with 10 bases between the two ends. This CDR3 spans 15 amino acids. The CDR3 coding sequence is TGTGCCAGCAGCCAAAGGGGGGGCCCCTACAATGAGCAGTTCTTC. Amino acids: CASSQRGGPYNEQFF.

This clonotype was observed a few times. The J gene is TRBJ2-5, the V gene TRBV29-1, with D possibly TRBD1 on 6 matching bases. The CDR3 totals 13 residues. From germline, CDR1 is SQVTM and CDR2 ANQGSEA. Trimming stripped 5 bases from V and 2 bases from J, with 12 bases between. In nucleotides, the CDR3 is TGCAGCGTTAGGCCAGGGGCACAAGAGACCCAGTACTTC. It encodes CSVRPGAQETQYF.

This clonotype was detected only a few times. The chain uses TRBV12-5 and TRBJ2-7, with D tentatively TRBD1 (5 bases). Germline assignment: CDR1 LGHNT and CDR2 FRNRAP. V lost 7 bases to trimming and J lost 7 bases, with 14 bases between them. The CDR3 is 12 residues long. For the CDR3, the DNA is TGTGCTAGTGTGCCAGGGTCTGGAGAGCAGTACTTC. This sequence encodes CASVPGSGEQYF.

The gene calls are TRBV9 and TRBJ2-3, with 7 bases lining up with TRBD2. The germline CDR1 and CDR2 sequences are SGDLS and YYNGEE. Unmatched junction bases numbered 7, after V lost 3 bases and J lost 0 bases. The CDR3 extends over 16 amino acids. The CDR3 DNA follows: TGTGCCAGCAGCGGCCAAGCGGGACCTAGCACAGATACGCAGTATTTT. It translates to CASSGQAGPSTDTQYF.

The genes are TRBV27 and TRBJ2-6; a possible D gene is TRBD1 (5 bases). The germline V and J ends were trimmed by 7 bases and 0 bases, with 13 bases remaining between them. The CDR3 consists of 16 residues. Germline CDR1 is MNHEY and CDR2 is SMNVEV (reference sequence). The CDR3 DNA sequence: TGTGCCAGCACTCCAGGGCCCTCCTCTGGGGCCAACGTCCTGACTTTC. Translating it yields CASTPGPSSGANVLTF.

This clonotype has a handful of counts. V is TRBV11-2 and J is TRBJ1-4; D is ambiguous. This CDR3 spans 14 amino acids. From germline, CDR1 is SGHAT and CDR2 FQNNGV. V shed 5 bases and J shed 7 bases, with 14 bases lying between them. The CDR3 loop is CASSTPLNLEKLFF. Written as DNA, the CDR3 is TGTGCCAGCAGCACTCCATTGAACCTTGAAAAACTGTTTTTT.

This clonotype was counted between two and nine times. The gene calls are TRBV12-3 or TRBV12-4 and TRBJ1-5; weak D call: TRBD1 (5 bases). This CDR3 spans 15 amino acids. V gave up 5 bases and J gave up 3 bases, with 14 bases separating them. The CDR3 protein is CASSAGGGFNQPQHF. The CDR3 bases are TGTGCCAGCAGTGCGGGGGGGGGGTTCAATCAGCCCCAGCATTTT.

This clonotype was found many times. The chain recombines TRBV7-2 with TRBJ1-1; TRBD1 aligns across 10 bases. CDR3 length: 16 residues. Germline V lookup: CDR1 SGHTA, CDR2 FQGNSA. V was pared by 5 bases and J by 4 bases, with 10 bases of the junction left unmatched. The chain's CDR3 is CASSQRQGALGTEAFF. The CDR3 region has the DNA TGTGCCAGCAGCCAGAGACAGGGGGCCCTGGGCACTGAAGCTTTCTTT.

J is TRBJ2-7 and V is TRBV19, with 13 bases lining up with TRBD2. This CDR3 comprises 17 residues. Germline assignment: CDR1 LNHDA and CDR2 SQIVND (reference sequence). V shed 5 bases and J 2 bases; nucleotides not matched to a gene: 9. The CDR3 protein is CASSPLATSGRAYEQYF. The CDR3 DNA follows: TGTGCCAGTAGTCCCCTCGCCACTAGCGGGAGGGCCTACGAGCAGTACTTC.

This clonotype was detected ten times or more. The CDR3 protein is CSATREGVTGELFF. The CDR3 bases are TGCAGTGCTACGCGGGAGGGGGTCACCGGGGAGCTGTTTTTT. The chain uses TRBV20-1 and TRBJ2-2, with 9 nucleotides matching TRBD2. Trimming took 4 bases from V and 4 from J; bases not matched to a gene: 4. The CDR3 is made up of 14 amino acids. The V gene's germline CDR1 is DFQATT and CDR2 SNEGSKA (reference sequence).

This clonotype appeared a few times. The chain couples TRBV27 to TRBJ1-6, with D possibly matching TRBD1 (5 bases). The length of the CDR3 is 13 residues. Germline loops: CDR1 MNHEY, CDR2 SMNVEV (reference sequence). Trimming removed 8 bases from V and 4 bases from J, with 9 bases in between. The CDR3 region is CASSTDYNSPLHF. The CDR3 DNA follows: TGTGCCAGCTCGACAGATTATAATTCACCCCTCCACTTT.

This clonotype was recorded many times. V is TRBV27 and J is TRBJ2-3, with D perhaps TRBD2 (6 bases). The CDR3 is 15 amino acids. Germline V gene lookup returns CDR1 MNHEY and CDR2 SMNVEV (reference sequence). Between the trimmed V and J ends, which lost 6 bases and 3 bases, there was a span of 16 bases. In nucleotides, the CDR3 is TGTGCCAGCAGATCCCCGCGGCGGGATACAGATACGCAGTATTTT. Protein product: CASRSPRRDTDTQYF.

This clonotype was recorded many times. V usage is TRBV30 and J usage is TRBJ2-7; no clear D. Deletions cut 0 bases from V and 3 bases from J, with 6 bases between. Germline-derived CDR1 and CDR2 are GTSNPN and SVGIG (reference sequence). The CDR3 totals 12 residues. The CDR3 nucleotides are TGTGCCTGGAGTGTTAGCCACTACGAGCAGTACTTC. Translating it yields CAWSVSHYEQYF.

This clonotype has a count of ten or more. This chain uses TRBV3-1 with TRBJ1-1; 10 nucleotides match TRBD1. The CDR3 contains 13 residues. After removal of 8 bases from V and 9 bases from J, the junction contained 9 bases not matched to a gene. The germline V gene encodes CDR1 LGHDT and CDR2 YNNKEL (reference sequence). Written as DNA, the CDR3 is TGTGCCAGCGAGGACAGGGGGAAATTCCAAGCTTTCTTT. It yields the protein CASEDRGKFQAFF.

This clonotype was picked up one time. This chain connects TRBV3-1 to TRBJ2-3, with 8 bases lining up with TRBD2. There are 14 residues in the CDR3. J lost 6 bases, V lost 5 bases, and 7 bases had no gene match. Germline CDR1 and CDR2: LGHDT and YNNKEL (reference sequence). The DNA of the CDR3 is TGTGCCAGCAGCTCAGCGGGAGAGGGGGATACGCAGTATTTT. Encoded protein: CASSSAGEGDTQYF.

The V and J genes are TRBV7-3 and TRBJ2-3; the match to TRBD2 covers 9 bases. Germline V gene data show CDR1 as SGHTA and CDR2 as FQGTGA. V lost 6 bases and J lost 6; bases outside the gene matches: 10. This CDR3 has 15 amino acids. This chain's CDR3 is CASSRSSGAGDTQYF. The CDR3 nucleotides are TGTGCCAGCAGTCGCTCTAGCGGGGCGGGGGATACGCAGTATTTT.

V is TRBV19 and J is TRBJ1-6, with D possibly matching TRBD1 (6 bases). Germline V gives CDR1 LNHDA, CDR2 SQIVND (reference sequence). The CDR3 extends over 14 amino acids. V was clipped by 5 bases and J by 10 bases, with 15 bases between them. CDR3 amino acids: CASSSSGGTSPLHF. CDR3 nucleotides: TGTGCCAGTAGTTCCTCGGGGGGCACCTCACCCCTCCACTTT.

This clonotype was recorded many times. The chain combines TRBV12-3 or TRBV12-4 with TRBJ1-1, with a possible D match to TRBD1 (6 bases). The V gene lost 4 bases and the J gene lost 8 bases, with 14 bases spanning the gap. The CDR3 totals 13 residues. DNA of the CDR3: TGTGCCAGCAGTTCCTCGGGGGGCCACGAAGCTTTCTTT. It yields the protein CASSSSGGHEAFF.

This clonotype was counted ten times or more. The rearrangement joins TRBV11-2 to TRBJ2-1; D is ambiguous. Germline V gives CDR1 SGHAT, CDR2 FQNNGV. This CDR3 is 13 amino acids long. Trimming stripped 5 bases from V and 6 bases from J, with 11 bases between. CDR3 in amino acids: CASSLFRPNEQFF. The CDR3 DNA sequence: TGTGCCAGCAGCCTATTCAGACCCAATGAGCAGTTCTTC.

This clonotype came up many times. V and J are TRBV28 and TRBJ2-7; 10 bases map to TRBD2. The CDR3 is 15 amino acids. V was clipped by 4 bases and J by 1 base; unmatched bases: 4. Germline V gene sequence: CDR1 MDHEN, CDR2 SYDVKM. In DNA, the CDR3 is TGTGCCAGCAGTTCCCCTAGCGGGAGATCCTACGAGCAGTACTTC. Amino acids: CASSSPSGRSYEQYF.

The rearrangement joins TRBV4-1 to TRBJ1-5; 7 bases map to TRBD1. Germline V gene data show CDR1 as MGHRA and CDR2 as YSYEKL. The CDR3 has 15 amino acids. The junction had 2 bases not matched to a gene; V was cut back by 0 bases and J by 3 bases. The CDR3, as DNA: TGCGCCAGCAGCCAAGAGACAGGGATCAATCAGCCCCAGCATTTT. It yields the protein CASSQETGINQPQHF.

The chain carries TRBV7-6 and TRBJ2-5; D might be TRBD1 or TRBD2, each matching 6 bases. The CDR3 contains 15 residues. Germline CDR1 is SGHVS and CDR2 is FNYEAQ. V was pared by 1 base and J by 5 bases, with 14 bases between. The CDR3 reads CASSLGTGRSETQYF. For the CDR3, the DNA is TGTGCCAGCAGCTTAGGAACAGGGAGGTCGGAGACCCAGTACTTC.

This clonotype was seen a few times. The V gene is TRBV14, the J gene TRBJ2-7; TRBD1 or TRBD2 may be the D gene (5 bases each). Trimming left V 0 bases short and J 2 bases short, with 14 bases between. CDR1 and CDR2 from the germline V gene are SGHDN and FVKESK. CDR3 length: 16 amino acids. DNA of the CDR3: TGTGCCAGCAGCCAAGAAGGGCGAGGGGATCCCTACGAGCAGTACTTC. Translation: CASSQEGRGDPYEQYF.

This clonotype was counted between two and nine times. Here the CDR3 reads CSVAAGGYGYTF. The DNA for the CDR3 is TGCAGCGTTGCTGCAGGGGGCTATGGCTACACCTTC. The chain carries TRBV29-1 and TRBJ1-2; 7 nucleotides line up with TRBD1. The CDR3 is made up of 12 amino acids. In germline, CDR1 is SQVTM, CDR2 ANQGSEA. The V and J ends lost 4 bases and 4 bases, in that order; junction bases with no gene match: 3.

V gene TRBV9 combines with J gene TRBJ2-5; 12 bases agree with TRBD2. This CDR3 has 13 residues. After removal of 3 bases from V and 10 bases from J, the junction contained 4 bases not matched to a gene. CDR1 and CDR2 from the germline V gene are SGDLS and YYNGEE. CDR3 residues: CASSATSGRHQYF. The CDR3 nucleotides are TGTGCCAGCAGCGCGACTAGCGGGAGACACCAGTACTTC.

In this sample, this clonotype turned up many times. The chain links TRBV7-2 to TRBJ2-7; D not resolved. The CDR3 has 14 amino acids. Germline values: CDR1 SGHTA, CDR2 FQGNSA. Trimming removed 0 bases at V and 2 bases at J, with 8 bases between. CDR3 region: CASSLAGRAYEQYF. CDR3 bases: TGTGCCAGCAGCTTAGCGGGTAGGGCCTACGAGCAGTACTTC. The whole variable domain, remainder taken from reference TRBV7-2 and TRBJ2-7, is GAGVSQSPSNKVTEKGKDVELRCDPISGHTALYWYRQSLGQGLEFLIYFQGNSAPDKSGLPSDRFSAERTGGSVSTLTIQRTQQEDSAVYLCASSLAGRAYEQYFGPGTRLTVT.

The chain recombines TRBV30 with TRBJ1-1; D is ambiguous. CDR1 is GTSNPN and CDR2 is SVGIG in the germline V gene (reference sequence). The CDR3 is 11 amino acids. The ends were cut back, 6 bases at V and 4 bases at J, with 9 bases in the middle. CDR3 sequence reads: CACERFTEAFF. The DNA for the CDR3 is TGTGCCTGCGAGAGGTTCACTGAAGCTTTCTTT.

The V call is TRBV5-8, the J call TRBJ1-1; no clear D gene. The CDR3 consists of 14 residues. Germline V gene sequence: CDR1 SGHTS, CDR2 YDEGEE. V lost 4 bases and J lost 4, with 14 bases in between. CDR3 DNA: TGTGCCAGCAGCCTGCCCGGGGTCGGCACTGAAGCTTTCTTT. Its protein is CASSLPGVGTEAFF.